These T cell receptor beta chains were read from a single sample in a study of T cells after yellow fever vaccination. One entry per CDR3 protein, called by TCRdb with MiXCR from the 5' RACE reads. The table records 150,000 to 200,000 distinct CDR3 sequences, approximately 9.9% of them present only once. Source: CD8+ T cells sorted from PBMCs, taken 45 days after the yellow fever booster vaccination. These receptors were collected from a man younger than 35 who received the YFV17D yellow fever vaccine. Each CDR3 is given with its conserved first and last residue. A D gene is named only where the DNA matches it firmly. The size field is filled for only some rows; it gives once, few, many or a size class.

clone size	D gene	V gene	J gene	CDR3 protein	CDR3 DNA
many	TRBD1	TRBV5-1	TRBJ2-3	CASWTGSDTQYF	TGCGCCAGCTGGACAGGGTCAGATACGCAGTATTTT
few	NA	TRBV6-6	TRBJ1-1	CASMGFMAGPNTEAFF	TGTGCCAGCATGGGCTTTATGGCCGGACCGAATACTGAAGCTTTCTTT
many	NA	TRBV7-2	TRBJ1-6	CASSPRSRGDNSPLHF	TGTGCCAGCAGCCCCCGCTCGAGGGGGGACAATTCACCCCTCCACTTT
few	NA	TRBV7-9	TRBJ2-3	CASSFSGVTTDTQYF	TGTGCCAGCAGCTTCTCGGGGGTCACCACAGATACGCAGTATTTT
NA	TRBD1	TRBV9	TRBJ1-5	CASSVGTGQPQHF	TGTGCCAGCAGCGTAGGGACAGGACAGCCCCAGCATTTT
NA	TRBD1	TRBV6-1	TRBJ1-1	CASSGFGQAVTFW	TGTGCCAGCAGTGGCTTTGGACAGGCTGTTACCTTTTGG
NA	NA	TRBV27	TRBJ1-1	CASSLYRAPGLEAFF	TGTGCCAGCAGTTTATACCGGGCCCCGGGATTGGAAGCTTTCTTT
few	NA	TRBV6-1	TRBJ2-3	CASSDRERVGLGTDTQYF	TGTGCCAGCAGTGACAGGGAACGAGTAGGCCTCGGCACAGATACGCAGTATTTT
many	NA	TRBV7-9	TRBJ2-2	CASSFTLTSNTGELFF	TGTGCCAGCAGCTTCACTTTGACCTCGAACACCGGGGAGCTGTTTTTT
NA	NA	TRBV28	TRBJ1-6	CASTSVGGLGWSSYNSPLHF	TGTGCCAGCACCTCGGTTGGGGGGCTTGGATGGAGCTCCTATAATTCACCCCTCCACTTT
many	NA	TRBV12-3/TRBV12-4	TRBJ1-1	CASRSRAGRAEAFF	TGTGCCAGCAGGTCCCGAGCAGGGAGGGCTGAAGCTTTCTTT
few	NA	TRBV4-2	TRBJ2-2	CASSQVENTGELFF	TGTGCCAGCAGCCAAGTTGAGAACACCGGGGAGCTGTTTTTT
few	NA	TRBV28	TRBJ1-2	CASSLGITNGYTF	TGTGCCAGCAGTCTAGGTATTACGAATGGCTACACCTTC
few	NA	TRBV7-6	TRBJ2-6	CASSRGSGANVLTF	TGTGCCAGCAGCCGGGGTTCTGGGGCCAACGTCCTGACTTTC
few	TRBD1	TRBV4-1	TRBJ2-5	CASSPGDRGRETQYF	TGCGCCAGCAGCCCAGGGGACAGGGGCCGGGAGACCCAGTACTTC
few	NA	TRBV30	TRBJ2-3	CAWSLGSGTDTQYF	TGTGCCTGGAGTTTGGGGTCTGGCACAGATACGCAGTATTTT
few	NA	TRBV12-3/TRBV12-4	TRBJ1-2	CASGRTAGGYTF	TGTGCCAGCGGTAGGACAGCCGGTGGCTACACCTTC
many	NA	TRBV4-3	TRBJ1-2	CASSQGRGQALNYYGYTF	TGCGCCAGCAGCCAAGGACGAGGGCAGGCGCTCAATTACTATGGCTACACCTTC
NA	NA	TRBV7-2	TRBJ2-1	CASSLPDLEQFF	TGTGCCAGCAGCTTACCGGACCTTGAGCAGTTCTTC
NA	NA	TRBV5-1	TRBJ1-2	CASSLVRGNYGYTF	TGCGCCAGCAGCTTGGTCAGAGGGAACTATGGCTACACCTTC
NA	TRBD2	TRBV12-3/TRBV12-4	TRBJ2-5	CASSLSGGGAGTQYF	TGTGCCAGCAGTCTCTCTGGCGGGGGGGCAGGGACCCAGTACTTC
few	NA	TRBV12-5	TRBJ1-2	CASGSVQFYGYTF	TGTGCTAGTGGTTCGGTACAATTCTATGGCTACACCTTC
NA	NA	TRBV4-1	TRBJ2-2	CASSQKEGGRNGELFF	TGCGCCAGCAGCCAAAAAGAGGGGGGGCGGAACGGGGAGCTGTTTTTT
many	TRBD1	TRBV16	TRBJ1-5	CASSRDSDNQPQHF	TGTGCCAGCAGCCGGGACAGCGACAATCAGCCCCAGCATTTT
NA	NA	TRBV5-5	TRBJ1-5	CASSSDLGQPQHF	TGTGCCAGCAGCTCAGACCTGGGTCAGCCCCAGCATTTT
few	NA	TRBV5-1	TRBJ2-3	CASRPITRFLPDTQYF	TGCGCCAGCAGACCGATTACTAGGTTTCTTCCTGATACGCAGTATTTT
NA	TRBD2	TRBV6-1	TRBJ2-5	CASRMTSGYGIQYF	TGTGCCAGCAGAATGACTAGCGGTTACGGTATCCAGTACTTC
few	NA	TRBV2	TRBJ2-5	CASGPAGDVRGAETQYF	TGTGCCAGCGGCCCCGCTGGGGACGTCAGGGGGGCAGAGACCCAGTACTTC
few	TRBD2	TRBV3-1	TRBJ2-5	CASSQGRVRGMETQYF	TGTGCCAGCAGCCAAGGACGGGTGCGGGGGATGGAGACCCAGTACTTC
NA	NA	TRBV5-6	TRBJ2-1	CASSRDWSSYNEQFF	TGTGCCAGCAGCCGTGACTGGAGCTCCTACAATGAGCAGTTCTTC
NA	NA	TRBV6-5	TRBJ2-1	CASQGALYNEQFF	TGTGCCAGCCAGGGAGCTCTATACAATGAGCAGTTCTTC
few	NA	TRBV19	TRBJ1-2	CASAHNYGYTF	TGTGCCAGTGCCCATAACTATGGCTACACCTTC
once	NA	TRBV3-1	TRBJ2-3	CASSLSRPSPNGETQYF	TGTGCCAGCAGTCTGTCACGTCCTAGCCCAAACGGCGAAACGCAGTATTTT
few	TRBD1	TRBV4-3	TRBJ1-1	CASSQQGASVEAFF	TGCGCCAGCAGCCAACAGGGGGCTTCAGTTGAAGCTTTCTTT
NA	TRBD1	TRBV7-6	TRBJ2-7	CASSPGQGGLYEQYF	TGTGCCAGCAGCCCCGGACAGGGGGGCCTCTACGAGCAGTACTTC
NA	NA	TRBV5-5	TRBJ1-6	CASSLAWRNNSPLHF	TGTGCCAGCAGCTTGGCCTGGCGGAATAATTCACCCCTCCACTTT
NA	NA	TRBV4-2	TRBJ2-2	CASSQDDGVPAGELFF	TGTGCCAGCAGCCAAGATGACGGGGTCCCCGCCGGGGAGCTGTTTTTT
few	TRBD2	TRBV11-2	TRBJ2-5	CASSATGLSKETQYF	TGTGCCAGCAGCGCCACGGGACTATCTAAAGAGACCCAGTACTTC
NA	NA	TRBV7-6	TRBJ2-2	CASSLGGGDHTGELFF	TGTGCCAGCAGCTTAGGCGGCGGGGATCACACCGGGGAGCTGTTTTTT
few	NA	TRBV5-5	TRBJ1-5	CASSSLDTSTPQHF	TGTGCCAGCAGCTCACTAGATACCAGCACACCCCAGCATTTT
few	NA	TRBV27	TRBJ2-1	CASSPEGVAGYNEQFF	TGTGCCAGCAGTCCGGAGGGGGTCGCGGGGTACAATGAGCAGTTCTTC
NA	NA	TRBV9	TRBJ2-3	CASSLDIPSTDTQYF	TGTGCCAGCAGCCTGGACATCCCTAGCACAGATACGCAGTATTTT
NA	TRBD2	TRBV7-8	TRBJ2-1	CASSQASGGINEQFF	TGTGCCAGCAGCCAAGCGAGCGGGGGGATCAATGAGCAGTTCTTC
few	TRBD1	TRBV12-3/TRBV12-4	TRBJ1-1	CASSTGEDTEAFF	TGTGCCAGCAGTACAGGGGAGGACACTGAAGCTTTCTTT
NA	TRBD1	TRBV9	TRBJ2-3	CASSVTTGTGGFDTQYF	TGTGCCAGCAGCGTCACAACCGGGACAGGGGGCTTTGATACGCAGTATTTT
many	NA	TRBV4-1	TRBJ2-7	CASSQQEGAREQYF	TGCGCCAGCAGCCAACAGGAGGGAGCGCGGGAGCAGTACTTC
NA	NA	TRBV7-9	TRBJ2-5	CASSFLSLASETQYF	TGTGCCAGCAGCTTTCTCTCGTTGGCCTCAGAGACCCAGTACTTC
many	NA	TRBV29-1	TRBJ2-7	CSGVFGVYEQYF	TGCAGCGGGGTTTTCGGAGTCTACGAGCAGTACTTC
few	NA	TRBV7-8	TRBJ2-7	CASSSSDGRNTEQYF	TGTGCCAGCAGCTCATCCGACGGGCGTAATACAGAGCAGTACTTC
NA	TRBD1	TRBV5-1	TRBJ2-7	CASSRGQGEEERYEQYF	TGCGCCAGCAGCCGAGGACAGGGAGAAGAGGAACGCTACGAGCAGTACTTC
few	NA	TRBV7-2	TRBJ2-2	CASRTGGELFF	TGTGCCAGCAGGACGGGCGGGGAGCTGTTTTTT
few	NA	TRBV7-8	TRBJ1-2	CASSLTGFGYGYTF	TGTGCCAGCAGCTTAACGGGGTTTGGCTATGGCTACACCTTC
few	NA	TRBV12-3/TRBV12-4	TRBJ1-4	CASTATSNEKLFF	TGTGCCAGCACCGCGACAAGTAATGAAAAACTGTTTTTT
NA	NA	TRBV7-8	TRBJ2-7	CASSSPTRQTYDVYEQYF	TGTGCCAGCAGCTCTCCGACGCGACAGACCTACGACGTGTACGAGCAGTACTTC
few	TRBD1	TRBV4-3	TRBJ2-4	CASSQDGTGGLAKNIQYF	TGCGCCAGCAGCCAAGATGGGACAGGGGGCCTCGCCAAAAACATTCAGTACTTC
few	NA	TRBV9	TRBJ2-2	CASSVGGADTGELFF	TGTGCCAGCAGCGTAGGGGGGGCTGACACCGGGGAGCTGTTTTTT